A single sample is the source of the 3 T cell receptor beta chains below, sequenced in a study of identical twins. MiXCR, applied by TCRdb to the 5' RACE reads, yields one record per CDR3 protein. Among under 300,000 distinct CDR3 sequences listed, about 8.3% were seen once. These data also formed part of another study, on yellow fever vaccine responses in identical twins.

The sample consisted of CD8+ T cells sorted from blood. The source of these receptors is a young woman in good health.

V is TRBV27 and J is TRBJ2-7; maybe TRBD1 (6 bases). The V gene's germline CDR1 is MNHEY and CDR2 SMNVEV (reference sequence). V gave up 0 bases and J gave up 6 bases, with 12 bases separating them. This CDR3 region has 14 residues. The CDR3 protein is CASSLSPGHSEQYF. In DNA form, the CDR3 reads TGTGCCAGCAGTTTATCCCCGGGACACTCCGAGCAGTACTTC.

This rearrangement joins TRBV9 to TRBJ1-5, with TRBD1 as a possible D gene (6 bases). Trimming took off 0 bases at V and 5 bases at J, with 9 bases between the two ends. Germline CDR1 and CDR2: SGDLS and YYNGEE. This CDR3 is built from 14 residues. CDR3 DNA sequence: TGTGCCAGCAGCGTAGGGAACAGGGATCAGCCCCAGCATTTT. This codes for CASSVGNRDQPQHF.

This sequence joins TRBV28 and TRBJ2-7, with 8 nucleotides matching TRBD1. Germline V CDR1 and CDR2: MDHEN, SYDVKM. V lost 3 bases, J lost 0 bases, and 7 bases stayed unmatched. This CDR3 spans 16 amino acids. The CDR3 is CASSLMDRANSYEQYF. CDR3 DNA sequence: TGTGCCAGCAGTTTGATGGACAGGGCTAACTCCTACGAGCAGTACTTC.